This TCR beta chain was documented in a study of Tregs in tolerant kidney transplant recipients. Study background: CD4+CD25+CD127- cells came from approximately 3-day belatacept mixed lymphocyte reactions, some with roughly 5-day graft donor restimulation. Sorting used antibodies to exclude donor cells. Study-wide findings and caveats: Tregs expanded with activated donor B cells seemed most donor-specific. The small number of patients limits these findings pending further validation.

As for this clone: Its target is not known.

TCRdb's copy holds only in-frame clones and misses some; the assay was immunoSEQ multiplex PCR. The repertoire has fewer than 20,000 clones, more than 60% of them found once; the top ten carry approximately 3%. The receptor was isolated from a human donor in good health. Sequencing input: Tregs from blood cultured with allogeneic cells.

As DNA, the CDR3 is TGTGCCAGTAGAGGGGGGAATCAGCCCCAGCATTTT. This codes for CASRGGNQPQHF. This chain connects TRBV19 to TRBJ1-5; D might be TRBD1 (6 bases). CDR1 and CDR2 (germline): LNHDA, SQIVND (reference sequence). This CDR3 spans 12 amino acids. The ends were cut back, 6 bases at V and 4 bases at J, with 7 bases in the middle.